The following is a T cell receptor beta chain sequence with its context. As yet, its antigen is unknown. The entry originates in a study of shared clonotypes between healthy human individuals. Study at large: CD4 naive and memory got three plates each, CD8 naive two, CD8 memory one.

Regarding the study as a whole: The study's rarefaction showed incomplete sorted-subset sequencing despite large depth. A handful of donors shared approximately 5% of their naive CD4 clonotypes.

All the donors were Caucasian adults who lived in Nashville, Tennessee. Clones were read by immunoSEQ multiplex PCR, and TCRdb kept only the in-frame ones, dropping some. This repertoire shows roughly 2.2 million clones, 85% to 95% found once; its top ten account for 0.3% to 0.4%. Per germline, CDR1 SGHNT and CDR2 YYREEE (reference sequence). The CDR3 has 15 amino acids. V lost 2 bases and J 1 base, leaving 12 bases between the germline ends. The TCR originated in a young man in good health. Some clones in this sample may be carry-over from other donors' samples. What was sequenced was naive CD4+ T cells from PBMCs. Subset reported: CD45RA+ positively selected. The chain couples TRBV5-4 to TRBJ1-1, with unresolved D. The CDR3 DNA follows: TGTGCCAGCAGCTTACCCTCTGTCCAGAACACTGAAGCTTTCTTT. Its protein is CASSLPSVQNTEAFF.